One and the same sample provided the 6 T cell receptor beta chains below, sequenced in a study of CD8+ T cells in alopecia areata. Treatment specified: oral pan-JAK inhibitor, 5-10 mg twice daily. Isolated RNA was reverse transcribed into cDNA used as the sequencing template. The assay was immunoSEQ multiplex PCR, and TCRdb's table has in-frame clones only and misses some. The data contain some 200,000 clones, roughly 44% of them seen just once; the ten biggest clones take up 2% to 3%. The sequenced sample was CD4+ T cells sorted from blood, obtained between weeks 36 and 40, from a patient treated with tofacitinib. These receptors were taken from a human donor with alopecia areata.

In its sample, this clone was seen a few times. The V and J genes are TRBV5-1 and TRBJ2-5, with 10 bases that match TRBD2. V lost 0 bases and J lost 4; bases outside the gene matches: 0. This CDR3 is built from 14 residues. In germline, CDR1 is SGHRS, CDR2 YFSETQ. The CDR3 coding sequence is TGCGCCAGCAGCTTGGGACTAGCGGGAGAGACCCAGTACTTC. This gives the protein CASSLGLAGETQYF.

The V and J genes are TRBV28 and TRBJ1-1; D is unclear. This CDR3 contains 14 residues. V lost 6 bases and J 1 base, leaving 12 bases between the germline ends. CDR1 and CDR2 from the germline V gene are MDHEN and SYDVKM. The DNA of the CDR3 is TGTGCCAGCAGCTCGCCTATGGGGAACACTGAAGCTTTCTTT. It translates to CASSSPMGNTEAFF.

V gene TRBV18 combines with J gene TRBJ2-5; the D call may be TRBD1 or TRBD2 (5 bases each). CDR1 and CDR2 from the germline V gene are KGHSH and LQKENI. The CDR3 spans 15 residues. With 3 bases removed from V and 9 bases from J, the gap between germline ends came to 20 bases. CDR3 coding DNA: TGTGCCAGCTCACCGTCCGCTCCGTCGGTGGGGGCCCAGTACTTC. It yields the protein CASSPSAPSVGAQYF.

Written as DNA, the CDR3 is TGTGCCAGCAGTCCTACAGGGTCGAACACCGGGGAGCTGTTTTTT. It codes for CASSPTGSNTGELFF. V gene TRBV28 combines with J gene TRBJ2-2; tentatively, D is TRBD1 (6 bases). This CDR3 has 15 amino acids. Between the trimmed V and J ends, which lost 5 bases and 0 bases, there was a span of 10 bases. Germline CDR1 reads MDHEN; CDR2 reads SYDVKM. Drawing the rest from reference TRBV28 and TRBJ2-2, the complete variable domain is DVKVTQSSRYLVKRTGEKVFLECVQDMDHENMFWYRQDPGLGLRLIYFSYDVKMKEKGDIPEGYSVSREKKERFSLILESASTNQTSMYLCASSPTGSNTGELFFGEGSRLTVL.

This clone was seen a few times. The chain recombines TRBV6-5 with TRBJ2-2; D is uncertain. There are 14 residues in the CDR3. CDR1 MNHEY and CDR2 SVGAGI come from the germline V gene. The V gene lost 6 bases and the J gene lost 0 bases, with 8 bases spanning the gap. The CDR3 bases are TGTGCCAGCAGGGTACAAACGAACACCGGGGAGCTGTTTTTT. It is translated as CASRVQTNTGELFF.

This clone was seen a handful of times. The gene calls are TRBV9 and TRBJ1-5; D not resolved. Germline V gene data show CDR1 as SGDLS and CDR2 as YYNGEE. CDR3 length: 14 amino acids. With 4 bases removed from V and 5 bases from J, the gap between germline ends came to 13 bases. The DNA for the CDR3 is TGTGCCAGCAGCACGAGCACGGAATATCAGCCCCAGCATTTT. Amino acids: CASSTSTEYQPQHF.